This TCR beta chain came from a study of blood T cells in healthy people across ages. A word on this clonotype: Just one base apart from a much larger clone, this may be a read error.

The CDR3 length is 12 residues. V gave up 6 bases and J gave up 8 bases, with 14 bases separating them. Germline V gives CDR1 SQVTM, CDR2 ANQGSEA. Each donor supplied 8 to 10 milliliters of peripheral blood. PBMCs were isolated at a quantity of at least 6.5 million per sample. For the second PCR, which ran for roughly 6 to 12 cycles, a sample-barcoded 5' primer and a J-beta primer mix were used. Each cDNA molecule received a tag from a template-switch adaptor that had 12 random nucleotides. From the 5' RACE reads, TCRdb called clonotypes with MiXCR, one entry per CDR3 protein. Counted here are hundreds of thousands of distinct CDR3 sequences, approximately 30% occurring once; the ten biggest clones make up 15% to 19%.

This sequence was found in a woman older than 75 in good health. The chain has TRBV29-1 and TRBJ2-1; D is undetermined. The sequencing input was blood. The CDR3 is CSVQGSVDEQFF. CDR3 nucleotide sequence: TGCAGCGTGCAAGGAAGTGTAGATGAGCAGTTCTTC.